Included here is one T cell receptor beta chain sequence, with context. No antigen is known for it. No much larger clone is present one base from it, and per-base qualities are unavailable. These data originate in a study of cytomegalovirus exposure and HLA in healthy donors (dated by TCRdb to the late 2010s). Broadly, across the study: The roughly 700 repertoires of the first cohort and the roughly 120 validation repertoires were produced on the same platform, according to a later analysis. In addition to the first cohort of 666 subjects, a separate validation cohort of around 110 different subjects was used. The study was designed to test whether signatures of past pathogen exposure could be identified by cataloging public T cell receptors. The study combined high-throughput TCR immunosequencing, statistical association of individual TCRs with disease status, and machine learning to predict cytomegalovirus infection status.

Results the study describes overall, beyond this receptor: In a later analysis, TCRs clustered in the first cohort were found to also tend to co-occur in the roughly 130 validation repertoires, with approximately 94% of cluster scores above 0. A total of 150 to 200 TCR beta chains were listed by the study as associated with cytomegalovirus. The classifier was reported to diagnose cytomegalovirus status with high specificity and sensitivity in both the original cohort and the validation cohort. According to the authors, the approach could potentially be generalized to other disease states and immunological phenotypes. Most TCR sequences were seen in very few donors, while some public TCRs were found in many individuals. In vitro tests confirmed that a few of the cytomegalovirus-associated TCR beta chains recognize cytomegalovirus antigens. The validation cohort had no HLA typing available for a later analysis, so co-occurrence within that cohort was assessed over all 120 or so repertoires.

To prepare the library, the immunoSEQ multiplex PCR assay was applied. The paper's processing steps were these. A statistical classification framework was built to diagnose cytomegalovirus status from the catalog of TCR beta chain sequences. TCRdb obtained this table from immuneACCESS and retained in-frame rearrangements with V and J assigned. These tables miss some clones; where compared with another copy, unresolved V genes account for less than half of the shortfall, and the remainder is unexplained. V and J calls and clone size come straight from that table; D and trimming were deduced from the DNA. Here the sample has roughly 65,000 clones; around 96% occur a single time. About 4.3% of the sample goes to the ten largest clones. Separate from the roughly 630-subject first cohort, the validation cohort of about 130 subjects was the group to which the donors belonged. CDR1 and CDR2 were assigned from the germline V gene as SQVTM and ANQGSEA. Germline trimming: 1 base from V, 7 bases from J; junction bases outside gene matches: 15. The CDR3, cysteine through phenylalanine, is 16 amino acids long. The retained sequence is limited to the CDR3, 48 bases, with the frame set at the first base.

Here the chain combines TRBV29-1 and TRBJ1-2, and 7 bases in between align with TRBD1. The sample was PBMCs. This receptor was identified in a man aged 18-30 years in good health and CMV-seropositive. The DNA is TGCAGCGTTGAAGGGGTTATGACAGGGCTTCTTGGTGGCTACACCTTC. Translation gives CSVEGVMTGLLGGYTF.